The next 28 T cell receptor beta chains were all read from a single sample in a study of blood T cell repertoires in COVID-19. Generated by immunoSEQ multiplex PCR, the TCRdb table keeps only in-frame clones and is missing some. In the table there are roughly 310,000 clones, almost 90% of which are singletons. Sequenced sample: peripheral blood. The receptor set was obtained from a woman aged 25 to 45 with COVID-19, enrolled during active disease.

The gene calls are TRBV19 and TRBJ1-1; 7 bases align to TRBD1. From germline, CDR1 is LNHDA and CDR2 SQIVND (reference sequence). The CDR3 loop spans 14 amino acids. The J segment lost 4 bases and the V segment lost 3 bases, leaving 5 bases of the junction unmatched. As DNA, the CDR3 is TGTGCCAGTAGTATCAGGGCAGGGGGCACTGAAGCTTTCTTT. It codes for CASSIRAGGTEAFF.

This clone was picked up a small number of times. The V call is TRBV7-2, the J call TRBJ2-5; 8 nucleotides align to TRBD2. CDR1 is SGHTA and CDR2 is FQGNSA in the germline V gene. The CDR3 runs 15 residues. Trimming cost V 6 bases and J 3 bases; bases outside gene matches: 9. In DNA form, the CDR3 reads TGTGCCAGCAGTTGGGTGAGCGGGGGAGAAGAGACCCAGTACTTC. Its protein product is CASSWVSGGEETQYF.

The rearrangement joins TRBV7-2 to TRBJ1-2, with a weak D call TRBD1 (5 bases). This CDR3 region has 14 residues. V lost 5 bases to trimming and J lost 3 bases, with 13 bases between them. The germline CDR1 and CDR2 sequences are SGHTA and FQGNSA. CDR3 sequence: CASSPGGDDYGYTF. DNA of the CDR3: TGTGCCAGCAGCCCTGGCGGGGACGACTATGGCTACACCTTC.

V is TRBV19 and J is TRBJ1-1; D unclear. Looked up from germline, CDR1 is LNHDA and CDR2 is SQIVND (reference sequence). V lost 3 bases, J lost 1 base, and 9 bases lay in between. There are 14 residues in the CDR3. The CDR3 spells CASSITGGNTEAFF. Here the CDR3 DNA reads TGTGCCAGTAGTATTACTGGTGGGAACACTGAAGCTTTCTTT. The full variable domain, completed using reference TRBV19 and TRBJ1-1, is DGGITQSPKYLFRKEGQNVTLSCEQNLNHDAMYWYRQDPGQGLRLIYYSQIVNDFQKGDIAEGYSVSREKKESFPLTVTSAQKNPTAFYLCASSITGGNTEAFFGQGTRLTVV.

This rearrangement joins TRBV4-1 to TRBJ2-1; a weak D match, TRBD2 (5 bases). The germline V gene has CDR1 MGHRA and CDR2 YSYEKL. There are 14 residues in the CDR3. The V end was cut by 0 bases, the J end by 9 bases, with 12 bases between. Here the CDR3 DNA reads TGCGCCAGCAGCCAAGAAGGGAGAGCGGTTGAGCAGTTCTTC. Protein product: CASSQEGRAVEQFF.

The V and J genes are TRBV6-5 and TRBJ1-1; 7 nucleotides agree with TRBD1. CDR1 is MNHEY, CDR2 SVGAGI, per germline. The J segment lost 10 bases and the V segment lost 6 bases, leaving 11 bases of the junction unmatched. The CDR3 contains 13 residues. The DNA of the CDR3 is TGTGCCAGCAGCCGGACGCGACAGGGTACAGCTTTCTTT. Encoded protein: CASSRTRQGTAFF.

Details on this clone: This specimen includes other DNA sequences encoding the same CDR3. The chain is built from TRBV29-1 and TRBJ1-2, with 9 bases aligning to TRBD1. CDR1 and CDR2 (germline): SQVTM, ANQGSEA. There are 12 residues in the CDR3. Trimming took 7 bases from V and 2 from J; bases not matched to a gene: 2. In DNA form, the CDR3 reads TGCAGCGCCGGACAGGGGAACTATGGCTACACCTTC. It is translated as CSAGQGNYGYTF.

This rearrangement joins TRBV4-1 to TRBJ1-6; no reliable D call. The CDR3 sequence is 13 residues long. Trimming took 0 bases from V and 9 from J, leaving 6 bases between them. Per the germline V gene, CDR1 is MGHRA and CDR2 is YSYEKL. CDR3 residues: CASSQDPRSPLHF. CDR3 sequence (DNA): TGCGCCAGCAGCCAAGATCCCCGTTCACCCCTCCACTTT.

The chain carries TRBV7-3 and TRBJ1-2, with 7 positions matching TRBD1. Unmatched junction bases numbered 25, after V lost 1 base and J lost 8 bases. The CDR3 totals 20 residues. Per germline, CDR1 SGHTA and CDR2 FQGTGA. CDR3 amino acids: CASSLNPFPLRQGGVGGYTF. CDR3 DNA sequence: TGTGCCAGCAGCTTAAATCCGTTTCCGTTACGTCAGGGGGGCGTCGGAGGCTACACCTTC.

The V call is TRBV29-1, the J call TRBJ2-5; TRBD1 matches 8 bases. V lost 1 base to trimming and J lost 2 bases; unmatched junction nucleotides: 15. Germline CDR1 reads SQVTM; CDR2 reads ANQGSEA. The CDR3 length is 18 residues. The CDR3 bases are TGCAGCGTTGAAGGCTTGACAGGGGCCGCATCACTGCAAGAGACCCAGTACTTC. Its protein product is CSVEGLTGAASLQETQYF.

The chain employs TRBV19 and TRBJ1-4; D not resolved. This CDR3 is 14 amino acids long. V was clipped by 4 bases and J by 2 bases, with 8 bases between them. Germline CDR1 and CDR2: LNHDA and SQIVND (reference sequence). CDR3 DNA sequence: TGTGCCAGTAGTACCGGGAGCACTAATGAAAAACTGTTTTTT. This encodes CASSTGSTNEKLFF.

The chain couples TRBV29-1 to TRBJ2-4; possible D gene TRBD1, 6 bases. This CDR3 spans 19 amino acids. V was pared by 1 base and J by 0 bases, with 22 bases between. Germline values: CDR1 SQVTM, CDR2 ANQGSEA. CDR3 sequence reads: CSVEAATGAARGAKNIQYF. The CDR3 DNA follows: TGCAGCGTTGAAGCTGCGACAGGCGCGGCTCGTGGAGCCAAAAACATTCAGTACTTC.

The chain couples TRBV20-1 to TRBJ1-4; D unresolved. The CDR3 spans 13 residues. V lost 3 bases and J 4 bases, leaving 9 bases between the germline ends. Germline V gene data show CDR1 as DFQATT and CDR2 as SNEGSKA (reference sequence). The CDR3 coding sequence is TGCAGTGCTAGTCGGCGGAATAATGAAAAACTGTTTTTT. Its protein is CSASRRNNEKLFF.

The chain carries TRBV7-3 and TRBJ2-1; TRBD1 agrees at 8 bases. Unmatched junction bases numbered 2, after V lost 0 bases and J lost 7 bases. Germline-derived CDR1 and CDR2 are SGHTA and FQGTGA. This CDR3 is 14 amino acids long. The DNA of the CDR3 is TGTGCCAGCAGCTTAACCAGGGGGCTAAATGAGCAGTTCTTC. It translates to CASSLTRGLNEQFF.

This clone was picked up a small number of times. The V and J genes are TRBV2 and TRBJ2-3; 10 nucleotides match TRBD2. With 6 bases clipped from V and 4 bases from J, the junction kept 4 bases outside the gene matches. Germline V CDR1 and CDR2: SNHLY, FYNNEI. CDR3 length: 14 amino acids. The CDR3 DNA sequence: TGTGCCAGCAGGGAGCGGGAGGGGGCAGATACGCAGTATTTT. It is translated as CASREREGADTQYF.

The V call is TRBV7-9, the J call TRBJ2-6; 10 bases match TRBD2. Germline assignment: CDR1 SEHNR and CDR2 FQNEAQ (reference sequence). The CDR3 has 18 amino acids. Trimming removed 5 bases from V and 0 bases from J; junction bases left unmatched: 7. CDR3 loop: CASSPGLAATSGANVLTF. CDR3 DNA sequence: TGTGCCAGCAGCCCCGGACTAGCGGCCACCTCTGGGGCCAACGTCCTGACTTTC. Together with reference TRBV7-9 and TRBJ2-6, the CDR3 gives the full variable domain: DTGVSQNPRHKITKRGQNVTFRCDPISEHNRLYWYRQTLGQGPEFLTYFQNEAQLEKSRLLSDRFSAERPKGSFSTLEIQRTEQGDSAMYLCASSPGLAATSGANVLTFGAGSRLTVL.

This clone was seen only a few times. The gene calls are TRBV10-2 and TRBJ1-1; D is unresolved. The germline V gene encodes CDR1 WSHSY and CDR2 SAAADI. Trimming shortened V by 4 bases and J by 4 bases, and 13 bases separated the two germline ends. This CDR3 is 14 amino acids long. CDR3 nucleotides: TGCGCCAGCAGTGCCCAGGTCGGGAGCACTGAAGCTTTCTTT. Amino acids: CASSAQVGSTEAFF.

This sequence joins TRBV19 and TRBJ2-3; D remains ambiguous. Trimming took off 2 bases at V and 0 bases at J, with 9 bases between the two ends. The CDR3 sequence is 15 residues long. Germline V gene data show CDR1 as LNHDA and CDR2 as SQIVND (reference sequence). The chain's CDR3 is CASSIWLQSTDTQYF. The CDR3 nucleotides read TGTGCCAGTAGTATATGGCTACAGAGCACAGATACGCAGTATTTT.

This chain joins TRBV5-1 and TRBJ1-1, with D perhaps matching TRBD1 (5 bases). The CDR3 totals 13 residues. CDR1 SGHRS and CDR2 YFSETQ come from the germline V gene. Trimming took 4 bases from V and 4 from J, leaving 11 bases between them. The CDR3, as DNA: TGCGCCAGCAGCCACGACCAGGGCACTGAAGCTTTCTTT. Its protein product is CASSHDQGTEAFF.

The V gene is TRBV2, the J gene TRBJ1-4; weak D call: TRBD1 (5 bases). Germline CDR1 is SNHLY and CDR2 is FYNNEI. This CDR3 spans 14 amino acids. With 6 bases removed from V and 5 bases from J, the gap between germline ends came to 13 bases. This chain's CDR3 is CASRRTSENEKLFF. The CDR3 DNA sequence: TGTGCCAGCAGACGGACATCCGAAAATGAAAAACTGTTTTTT. Complete variable domain (other parts from reference TRBV2 and TRBJ1-4): EPEVTQTPSHQVTQMGQEVILRCVPISNHLYFYWYRQILGQKVEFLVSFYNNEISEKSEIFDDQFSVERPDGSNFTLKIRSTKLEDSAMYFCASRRTSENEKLFFGSGTQLSVL.

This chain connects TRBV9 to TRBJ2-7; D possibly corresponds to TRBD2 (6 bases). This CDR3 region has 15 residues. Germline CDR1 is SGDLS and CDR2 is YYNGEE. V was pared by 0 bases and J by 3 bases, with 13 bases between. CDR3 sequence (DNA): TGTGCCAGCAGCGTAGGCGGGGACTTCCGCTACGAGCAGTACTTC. Translation: CASSVGGDFRYEQYF.

V usage is TRBV5-4 and J usage is TRBJ1-3, with a weak D call TRBD1 (5 bases). The CDR3 extends over 16 amino acids. Trimming shortened V by 2 bases and J by 0 bases, and 12 bases separated the two germline ends. In germline, CDR1 is SGHNT, CDR2 YYREEE (reference sequence). This CDR3 is CASSFWGGRSGNTIYF. CDR3 in DNA: TGTGCCAGCAGCTTTTGGGGCGGTCGCTCTGGAAACACCATATATTTT.

This chain connects TRBV10-1 to TRBJ2-6; D gene uncertain. Deletions cut 3 bases from V and 0 bases from J, with 3 bases between. Germline CDR1 WNHNN, CDR2 SYGVQD (reference sequence). The length of the CDR3 is 14 residues. CDR3 in amino acids: CASSDYSGANVLTF. The DNA for the CDR3 is TGCGCCAGCAGTGACTACTCTGGGGCCAACGTCCTGACTTTC.

The V gene is TRBV10-2, the J gene TRBJ1-1, with D unclear. From germline, CDR1 is WSHSY and CDR2 SAAADI. The V end lost 7 bases, the J end lost 1 base, and 13 bases lay between the germline ends. The CDR3 loop spans 14 amino acids. The CDR3 reads CASNQVPGNTEAFF. In DNA form, the CDR3 reads TGCGCCAGCAACCAGGTGCCCGGGAACACTGAAGCTTTCTTT.

CDR3 protein: CASSQQGVNYGYTF. As DNA, the CDR3 is TGTGCCAGCAGCCAACAGGGTGTTAACTATGGCTACACCTTC. The chain carries TRBV3-1 (or the pseudogene TRBV3-2) and TRBJ1-2; D might be TRBD1 (5 bases). This CDR3 spans 14 amino acids. CDR1 is LGHDT and CDR2 is YNNKEL in the germline V gene (reference sequence). V was trimmed by 2 bases and J by 1 base, leaving 8 bases between them.

There are a few counts of this clone. The chain joins TRBV29-1 to TRBJ1-2; a possible D gene is TRBD1 (5 bases). The CDR3 totals 15 residues. V was cut by 1 base and J by 5 bases, with 17 bases left in between. The germline V gene has CDR1 SQVTM and CDR2 ANQGSEA. The CDR3 sequence is CSVEGRLTGGYGYTF. As DNA, the CDR3 is TGCAGCGTTGAAGGCAGGCTCACGGGGGGGTATGGCTACACCTTC.

The J gene is TRBJ1-2, the V gene TRBV29-1, with no clear D. Per germline, CDR1 SQVTM and CDR2 ANQGSEA. V lost 3 bases, J lost 8 bases, and 16 bases lay in between. The CDR3 consists of 13 residues. CDR3: CSVDRQETGGYTF. CDR3 in DNA: TGCAGCGTTGATAGGCAGGAAACCGGCGGCTACACCTTC.

The chain employs TRBV5-1 and TRBJ1-2; D remains ambiguous. V lost 2 bases, J lost 8 bases, and 19 bases lay in between. Looked up from germline, CDR1 is SGHRS and CDR2 is YFSETQ. This CDR3 is 15 amino acids long. CDR3 coding DNA: TGCGCCAGCAGCTTAGAGGACGGTAGTCGGGGAGGCTACACCTTC. This codes for CASSLEDGSRGGYTF.